This T cell receptor (beta chain) is drawn from a study of blood T cells in healthy people across ages. It was with a sample-barcoded 5' primer and a J-beta primer mix that a second PCR of roughly 7 to 12 cycles was run. With 12 random nucleotides, a template-switch adaptor tagged each individual cDNA molecule. From the 5' RACE reads, TCRdb called clonotypes with MiXCR, one entry per CDR3 protein. The repertoire holds roughly 1.5 million distinct CDR3 sequences, with approximately 43% as singletons. CDR3 size: 16 residues. Trimming pared 2 bases from V and 0 bases from J, leaving 9 bases between. Germline loops: CDR1 SGHKS, CDR2 YYEKEE (reference sequence).

This rearrangement joins TRBV5-5 to TRBJ2-6; D uncertain. Sequenced sample: blood. The source is a woman in her late teens or twenties in good health. The CDR3 here is CASSFSPASGANVLTF. The CDR3 DNA reads TGTGCCAGCAGCTTCTCCCCGGCCTCTGGGGCCAACGTCCTGACTTTC. The variable domain in full, with the rest retrieved from reference TRBV5-5 and TRBJ2-6, is DAGVTQSPTHLIKTRGQQVTLRCSPISGHKSVSWYQQVLGQGPQFIFQYYEKEERGRGNFPDRFSARQFPNYSSELNVNALLLGDSALYLCASSFSPASGANVLTFGAGSRLTVL.